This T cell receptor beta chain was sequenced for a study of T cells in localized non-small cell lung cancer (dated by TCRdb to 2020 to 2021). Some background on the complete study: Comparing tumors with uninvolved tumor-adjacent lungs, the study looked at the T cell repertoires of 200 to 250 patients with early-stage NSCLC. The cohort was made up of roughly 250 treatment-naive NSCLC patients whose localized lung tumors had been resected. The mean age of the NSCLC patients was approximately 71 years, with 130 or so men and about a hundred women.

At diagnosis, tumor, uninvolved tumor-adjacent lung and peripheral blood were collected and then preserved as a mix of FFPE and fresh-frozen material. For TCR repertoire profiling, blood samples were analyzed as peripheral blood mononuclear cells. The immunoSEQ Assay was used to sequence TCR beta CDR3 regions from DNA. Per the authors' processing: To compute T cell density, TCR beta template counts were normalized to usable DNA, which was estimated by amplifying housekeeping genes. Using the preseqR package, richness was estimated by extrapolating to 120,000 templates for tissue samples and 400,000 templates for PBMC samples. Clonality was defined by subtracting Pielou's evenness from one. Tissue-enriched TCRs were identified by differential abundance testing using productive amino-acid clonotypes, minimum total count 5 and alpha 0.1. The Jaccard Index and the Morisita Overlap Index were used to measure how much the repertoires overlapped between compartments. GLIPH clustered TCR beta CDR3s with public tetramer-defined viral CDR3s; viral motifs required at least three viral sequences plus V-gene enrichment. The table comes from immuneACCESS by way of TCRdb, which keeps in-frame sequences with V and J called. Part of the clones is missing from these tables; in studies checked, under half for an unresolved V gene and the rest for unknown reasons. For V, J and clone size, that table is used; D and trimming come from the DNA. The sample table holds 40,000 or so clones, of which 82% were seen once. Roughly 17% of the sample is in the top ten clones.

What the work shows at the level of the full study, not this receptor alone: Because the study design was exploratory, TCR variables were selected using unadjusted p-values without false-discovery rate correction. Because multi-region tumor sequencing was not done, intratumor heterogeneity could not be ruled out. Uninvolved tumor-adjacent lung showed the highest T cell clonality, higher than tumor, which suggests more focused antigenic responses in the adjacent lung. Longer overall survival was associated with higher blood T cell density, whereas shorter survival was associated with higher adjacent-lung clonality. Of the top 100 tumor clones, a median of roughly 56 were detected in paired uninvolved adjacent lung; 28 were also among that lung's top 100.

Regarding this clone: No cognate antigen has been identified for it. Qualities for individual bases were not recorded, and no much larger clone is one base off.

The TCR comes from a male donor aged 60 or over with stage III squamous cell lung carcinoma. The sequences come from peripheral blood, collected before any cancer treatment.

The CDR3 here reads CASSPGQRNTEAFF. The nucleotide sequence is given as TGTGCCAGCAGCCCTGGACAGAGGAACACTGAAGCTTTCTTT. The V and J genes are TRBV7-9 and TRBJ1-1, with TRBD1 tentatively as D gene (6 bases match). The germline ends are 11 bases apart after V is trimmed by 5 bases and J by 1 base. Per the germline V gene (reference sequence), SEHNR is the CDR1 and FQNEAQ is the CDR2. From the cysteine through the phenylalanine, the CDR3 covers 14 amino acids. Just the 42-base CDR3 DNA is kept, in frame starting at base 1.